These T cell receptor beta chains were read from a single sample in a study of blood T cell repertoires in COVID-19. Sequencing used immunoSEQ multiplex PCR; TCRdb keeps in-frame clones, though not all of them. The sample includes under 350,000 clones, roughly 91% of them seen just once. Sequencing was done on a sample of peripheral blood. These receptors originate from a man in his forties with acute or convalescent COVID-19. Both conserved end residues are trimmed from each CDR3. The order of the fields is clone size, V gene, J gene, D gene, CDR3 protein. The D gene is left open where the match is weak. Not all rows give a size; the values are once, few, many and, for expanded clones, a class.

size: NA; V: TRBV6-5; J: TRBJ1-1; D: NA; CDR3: ASSITGNTEAF
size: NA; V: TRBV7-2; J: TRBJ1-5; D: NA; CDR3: ASSLDHRGQSNQPQH
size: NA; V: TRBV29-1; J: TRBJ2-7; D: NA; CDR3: SVEGANYEQY
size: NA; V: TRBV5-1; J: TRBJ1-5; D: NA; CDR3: ASSVLGAGQPQH
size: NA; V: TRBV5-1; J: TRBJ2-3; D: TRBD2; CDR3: ASRRGAGSTDTQY
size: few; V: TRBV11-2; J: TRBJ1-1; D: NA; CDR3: ASSLDRGNTEAF
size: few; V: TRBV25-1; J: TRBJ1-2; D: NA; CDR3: ASTSGEMNYGYT
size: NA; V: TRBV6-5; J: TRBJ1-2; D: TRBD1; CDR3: ASSLTGGHGYT
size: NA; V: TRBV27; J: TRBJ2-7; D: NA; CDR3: ASSSVTEVRSYEQY
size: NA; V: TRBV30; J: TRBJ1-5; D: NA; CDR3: AWTGYNQPQH
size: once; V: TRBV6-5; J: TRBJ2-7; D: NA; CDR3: ASSPNRGTEQY
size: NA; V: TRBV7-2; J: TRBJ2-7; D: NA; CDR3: ASSIRGGGSYEQY
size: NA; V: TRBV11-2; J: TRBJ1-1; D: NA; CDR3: ASSLVGVTEAF
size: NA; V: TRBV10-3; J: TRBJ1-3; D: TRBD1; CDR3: AISLTSGTGGAVGNTIY
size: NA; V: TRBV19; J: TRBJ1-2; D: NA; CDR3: ASSRTAFYGYT
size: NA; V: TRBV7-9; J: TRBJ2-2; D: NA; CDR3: ASSRDTANTGELF
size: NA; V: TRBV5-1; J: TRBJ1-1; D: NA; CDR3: ASSLRGFNTEAF
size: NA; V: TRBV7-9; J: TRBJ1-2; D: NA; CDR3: ASSPPDSRLGGYT
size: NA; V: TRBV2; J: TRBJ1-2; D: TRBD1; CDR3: ASSVGDRGLKNT
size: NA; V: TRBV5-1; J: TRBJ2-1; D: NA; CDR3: ASSLAGIHNEQF
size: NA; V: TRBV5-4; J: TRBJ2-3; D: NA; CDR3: ASRSGVGGADTQY
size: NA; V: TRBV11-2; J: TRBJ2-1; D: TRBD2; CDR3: ASTLAGGGYNEQF
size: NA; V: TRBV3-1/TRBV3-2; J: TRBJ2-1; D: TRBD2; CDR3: ASSLLGLANEQF
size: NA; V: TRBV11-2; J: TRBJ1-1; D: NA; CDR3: ASSLEEVTAEAF
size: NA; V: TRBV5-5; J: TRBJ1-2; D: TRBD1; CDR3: ASSLETGGGYT
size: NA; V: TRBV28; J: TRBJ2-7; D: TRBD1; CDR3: ASSLGDRGPYEQY
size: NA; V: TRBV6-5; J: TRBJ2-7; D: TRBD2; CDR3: ASSNGAGPYEQY
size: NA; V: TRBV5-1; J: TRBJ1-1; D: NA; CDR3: ASSPATVNTEAF
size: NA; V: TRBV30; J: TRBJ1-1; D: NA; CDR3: AWSPVNTEAF
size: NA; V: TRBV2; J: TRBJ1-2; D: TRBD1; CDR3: ASSEEGQGAGYT
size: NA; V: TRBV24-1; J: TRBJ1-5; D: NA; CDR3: ATSGNEGSNQPQH
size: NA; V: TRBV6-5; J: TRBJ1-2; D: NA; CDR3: ASSTSRVGYT
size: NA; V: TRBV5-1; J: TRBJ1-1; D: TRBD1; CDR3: ASSYGQVSEAF
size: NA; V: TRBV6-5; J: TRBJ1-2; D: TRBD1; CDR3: ASSHRTGRYGYT
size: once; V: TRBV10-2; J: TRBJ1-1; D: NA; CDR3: ASSWDIRFEAF
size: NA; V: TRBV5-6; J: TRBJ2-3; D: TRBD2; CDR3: ASSPGTSFADTQY
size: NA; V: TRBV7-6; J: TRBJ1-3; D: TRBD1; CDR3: ASSSDRVSGNTIY
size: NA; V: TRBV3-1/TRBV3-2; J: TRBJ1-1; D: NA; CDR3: ASSTWTARTEAF
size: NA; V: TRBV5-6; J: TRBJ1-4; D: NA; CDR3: ASSVRGWVPNEKLF
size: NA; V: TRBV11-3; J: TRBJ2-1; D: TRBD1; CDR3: ASSPGQLESDEQF
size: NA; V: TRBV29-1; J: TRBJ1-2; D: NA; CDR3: SVEDTPSEGGQSYGYT
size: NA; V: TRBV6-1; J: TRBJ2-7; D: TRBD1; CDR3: ASSEGQGGKQY
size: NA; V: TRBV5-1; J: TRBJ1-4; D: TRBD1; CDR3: ASSTGDSNEKLF
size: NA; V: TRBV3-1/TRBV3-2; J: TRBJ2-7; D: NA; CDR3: ASSQFTGAPEQY